The clone carrying this T cell receptor (beta chain) was detected many times. No antigen is known for it. The data originate from a study of T cells in Graves' hyperthyroidism and ophthalmopathy. The study excluded patients with uncontrolled infection, other autoimmune disease, pregnancy or lactation. There are 14 residues in the CDR3. V dropped 4 bases and J dropped 3; count of bases not matched to a gene: 5. TCR beta CDR3 regions were amplified from RNA transcripts. HTBI primers were the set used in a first-round RT-PCR of the TCR CDR3. TCRdb independently ran MiXCR on the multiplex PCR reads; one entry per CDR3 protein. Among 380,000 or so distinct CDR3 sequences, about 20% were seen once, and the ten largest hold about 3.5%. Study-wide points: A model using 13 V-J features told ophthalmopathy apart from stable hyperthyroidism.

The sequence came from a woman aged 18-29 years with Graves' hyperthyroidism. Material: blood. The chain combines TRBV12-3 or TRBV12-4 with TRBJ1-1; 7 positions agree with TRBD1. This chain's CDR3 is CASSWGTVDTEAFF. The CDR3 DNA sequence: TGTGCCAGCAGTTGGGGGACAGTAGACACTGAAGCTTTCTTT.